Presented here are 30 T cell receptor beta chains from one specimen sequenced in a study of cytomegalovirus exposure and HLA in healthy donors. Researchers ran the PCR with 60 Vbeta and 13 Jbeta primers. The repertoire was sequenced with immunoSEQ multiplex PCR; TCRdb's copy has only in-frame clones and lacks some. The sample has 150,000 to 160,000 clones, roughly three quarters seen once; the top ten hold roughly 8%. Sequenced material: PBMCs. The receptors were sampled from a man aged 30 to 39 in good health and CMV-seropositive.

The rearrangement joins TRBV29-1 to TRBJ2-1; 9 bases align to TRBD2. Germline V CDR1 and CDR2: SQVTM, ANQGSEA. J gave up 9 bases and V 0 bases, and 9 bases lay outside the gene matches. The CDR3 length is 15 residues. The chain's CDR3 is CSVEDPVAGVTEQFF. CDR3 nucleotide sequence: TGCAGCGTTGAAGATCCAGTAGCGGGAGTAACTGAGCAGTTCTTC.

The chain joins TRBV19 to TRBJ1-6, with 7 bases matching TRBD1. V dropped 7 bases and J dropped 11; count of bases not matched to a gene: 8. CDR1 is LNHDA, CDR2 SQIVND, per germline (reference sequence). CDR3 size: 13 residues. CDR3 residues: CASKYRGDAPLHF. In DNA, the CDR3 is TGTGCCAGTAAATACAGGGGTGATGCACCCCTCCACTTT. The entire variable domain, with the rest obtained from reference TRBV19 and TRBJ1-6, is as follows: DGGITQSPKYLFRKEGQNVTLSCEQNLNHDAMYWYRQDPGQGLRLIYYSQIVNDFQKGDIAEGYSVSREKKESFPLTVTSAQKNPTAFYLCASKYRGDAPLHFGNGTRLTVT.

The CDR3 DNA reads TGTGCCAGCAGCTTAACCGGGACTAGCGGGGGCATGGCGCAGTATTTT. Translation gives CASSLTGTSGGMAQYF. This chain connects TRBV7-3 to TRBJ2-3; the match to TRBD2 covers 14 bases. The CDR3 is 16 amino acids. The J segment lost 10 bases and the V segment lost 0 bases, leaving 6 bases of the junction unmatched. Germline V gene sequence: CDR1 SGHTA, CDR2 FQGTGA.

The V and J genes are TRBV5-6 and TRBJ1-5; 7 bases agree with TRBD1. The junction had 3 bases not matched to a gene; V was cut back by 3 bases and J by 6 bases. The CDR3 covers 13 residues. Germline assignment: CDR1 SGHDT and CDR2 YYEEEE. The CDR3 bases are TGTGCCAGCAGCTACAGGGGCGGTCAGCCCCAGCATTTT. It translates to CASSYRGGQPQHF.

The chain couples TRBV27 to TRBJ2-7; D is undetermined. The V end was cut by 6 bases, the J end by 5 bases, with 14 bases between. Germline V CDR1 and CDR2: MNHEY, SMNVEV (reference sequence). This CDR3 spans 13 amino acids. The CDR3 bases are TGTGCCAGCAGCTCGAGAGTAAGTCACGAGCAGTACTTC. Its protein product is CASSSRVSHEQYF.

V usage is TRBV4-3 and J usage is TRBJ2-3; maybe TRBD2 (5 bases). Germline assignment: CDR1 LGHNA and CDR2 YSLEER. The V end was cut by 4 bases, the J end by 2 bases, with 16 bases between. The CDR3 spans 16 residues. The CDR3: CASSPDVAIHTDTQYF. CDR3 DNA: TGCGCCAGCAGCCCAGACGTAGCGATCCACACAGATACGCAGTATTTT.

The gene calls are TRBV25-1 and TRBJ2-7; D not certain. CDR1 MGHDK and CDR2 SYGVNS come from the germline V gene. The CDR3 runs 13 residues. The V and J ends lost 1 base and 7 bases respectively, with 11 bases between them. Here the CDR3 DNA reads TGTGCCAGCAGTGAATCTCCCCCCCAGGAGCAGTACTTC. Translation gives CASSESPPQEQYF.

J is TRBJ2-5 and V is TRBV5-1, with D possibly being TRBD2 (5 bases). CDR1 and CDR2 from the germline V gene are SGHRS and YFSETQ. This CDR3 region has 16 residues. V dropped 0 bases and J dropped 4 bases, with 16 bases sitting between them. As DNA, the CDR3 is TGCGCCAGCAGCTTGGGATCGGGAAAAGGACGAGAGACCCAGTACTTC. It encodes CASSLGSGKGRETQYF. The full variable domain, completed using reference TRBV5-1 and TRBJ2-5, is KAGVTQTPRYLIKTRGQQVTLSCSPISGHRSVSWYQQTPGQGLQFLFEYFSETQRNKGNFPGRFSGRQFSNSRSEMNVSTLELGDSALYLCASSLGSGKGRETQYFGPGTRLLVL.

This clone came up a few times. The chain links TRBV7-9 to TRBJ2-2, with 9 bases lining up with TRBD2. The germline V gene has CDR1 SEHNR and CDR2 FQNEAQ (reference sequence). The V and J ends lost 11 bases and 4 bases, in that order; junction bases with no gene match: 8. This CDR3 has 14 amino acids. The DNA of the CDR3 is TGTGCCGCCCCCTTGCGGGGGGGCACCGGGGAGCTGTTTTTT. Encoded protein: CAAPLRGGTGELFF.

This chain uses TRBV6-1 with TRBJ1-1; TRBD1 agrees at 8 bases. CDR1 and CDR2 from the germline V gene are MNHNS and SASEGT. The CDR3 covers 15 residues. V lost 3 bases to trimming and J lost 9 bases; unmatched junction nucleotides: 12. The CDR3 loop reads CASSDTSGTGSKAFF. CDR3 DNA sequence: TGTGCCAGCAGTGACACGTCCGGGACAGGATCGAAAGCTTTCTTT.

CDR3 loop: CASSLISDTQYF. The DNA of the CDR3 is TGTGCCAGCAGCTTAATCTCAGATACGCAGTATTTT. The chain combines TRBV11-2 with TRBJ2-3; no clear D. Germline V gene sequence: CDR1 SGHAT, CDR2 FQNNGV. Trimming removed 2 bases at V and 4 bases at J, with 4 bases between. This CDR3 comprises 12 residues. The full variable domain, its missing parts supplied by reference TRBV11-2 and TRBJ2-3, is EAGVAQSPRYKIIEKRQSVAFWCNPISGHATLYWYQQILGQGPKLLIQFQNNGVVDDSQLPKDRFSAERLKGVDSTLKIQPAKLEDSAVYLCASSLISDTQYFGPGTRLTVL.

CDR3 bases: TGTGCCAGCAGCTTTCCGGACAGCTCCTACGAGCAGTACTTC. The encoded protein is CASSFPDSSYEQYF. The V gene is TRBV7-9, the J gene TRBJ2-7; TRBD1 might be the D (6 bases). Germline V gene lookup returns CDR1 SEHNR and CDR2 FQNEAQ (reference sequence). V was trimmed by 3 bases and J by 0 bases, leaving 9 bases between them. The CDR3 runs 14 residues.

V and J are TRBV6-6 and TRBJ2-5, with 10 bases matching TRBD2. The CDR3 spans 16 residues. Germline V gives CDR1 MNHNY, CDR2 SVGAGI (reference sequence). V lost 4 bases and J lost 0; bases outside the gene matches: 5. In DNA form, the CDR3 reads TGTGCCAGCAGTTCTAGCGGGGGCCTCCACCAAGAGACCCAGTACTTC. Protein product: CASSSSGGLHQETQYF.

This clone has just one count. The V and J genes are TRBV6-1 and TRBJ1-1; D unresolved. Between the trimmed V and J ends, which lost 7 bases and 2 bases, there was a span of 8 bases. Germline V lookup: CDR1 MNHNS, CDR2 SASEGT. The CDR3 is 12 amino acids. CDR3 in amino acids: CASIRGNTEAFF. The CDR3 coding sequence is TGTGCCAGCATTCGGGGTAACACTGAAGCTTTCTTT.

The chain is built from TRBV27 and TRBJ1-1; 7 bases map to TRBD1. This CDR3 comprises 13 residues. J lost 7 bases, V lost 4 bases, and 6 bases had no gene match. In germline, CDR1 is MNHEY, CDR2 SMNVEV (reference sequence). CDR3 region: CASSSRDRHEAFF. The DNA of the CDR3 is TGTGCCAGCAGTTCCCGGGACAGACATGAAGCTTTCTTT.

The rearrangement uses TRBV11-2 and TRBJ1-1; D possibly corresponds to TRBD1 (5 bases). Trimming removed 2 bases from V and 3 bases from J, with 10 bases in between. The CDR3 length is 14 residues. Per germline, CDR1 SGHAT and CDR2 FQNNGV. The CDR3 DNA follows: TGTGCCAGCAGCTTAAGGGGTACTTACACTGAAGCTTTCTTT. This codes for CASSLRGTYTEAFF.

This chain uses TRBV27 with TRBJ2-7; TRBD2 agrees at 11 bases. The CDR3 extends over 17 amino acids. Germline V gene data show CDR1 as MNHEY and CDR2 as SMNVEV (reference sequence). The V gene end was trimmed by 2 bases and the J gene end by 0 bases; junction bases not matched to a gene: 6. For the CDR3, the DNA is TGTGCCAGCAGTTTAATGCTAGCGGGAGGCCTCTCCTACGAGCAGTACTTC. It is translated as CASSLMLAGGLSYEQYF.

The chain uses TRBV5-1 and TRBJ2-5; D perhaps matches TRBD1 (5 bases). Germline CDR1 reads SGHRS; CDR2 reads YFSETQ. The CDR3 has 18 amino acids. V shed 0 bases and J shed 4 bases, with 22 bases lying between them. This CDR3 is CASSLALLSDGASETQYF. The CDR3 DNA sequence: TGCGCCAGCAGCTTGGCCTTGTTAAGTGATGGGGCGTCAGAGACCCAGTACTTC. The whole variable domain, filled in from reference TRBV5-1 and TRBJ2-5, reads KAGVTQTPRYLIKTRGQQVTLSCSPISGHRSVSWYQQTPGQGLQFLFEYFSETQRNKGNFPGRFSGRQFSNSRSEMNVSTLELGDSALYLCASSLALLSDGASETQYFGPGTRLLVL.

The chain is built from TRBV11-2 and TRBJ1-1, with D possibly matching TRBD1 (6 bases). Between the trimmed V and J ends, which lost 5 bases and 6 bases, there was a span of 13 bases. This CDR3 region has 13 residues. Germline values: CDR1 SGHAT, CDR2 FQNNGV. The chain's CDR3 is CASSRQGYPEAFF. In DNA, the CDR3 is TGTGCCAGCAGCCGTCAGGGGTATCCTGAAGCTTTCTTT. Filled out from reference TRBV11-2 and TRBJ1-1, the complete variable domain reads EAGVAQSPRYKIIEKRQSVAFWCNPISGHATLYWYQQILGQGPKLLIQFQNNGVVDDSQLPKDRFSAERLKGVDSTLKIQPAKLEDSAVYLCASSRQGYPEAFFGQGTRLTVV.

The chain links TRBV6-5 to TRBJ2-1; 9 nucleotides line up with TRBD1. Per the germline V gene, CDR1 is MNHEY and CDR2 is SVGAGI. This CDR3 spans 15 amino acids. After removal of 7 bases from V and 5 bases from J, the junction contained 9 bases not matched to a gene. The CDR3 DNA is TGTGCCAGCACCCAAACAGGGGGCGCGAACAATGAGCAGTTCTTC. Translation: CASTQTGGANNEQFF.

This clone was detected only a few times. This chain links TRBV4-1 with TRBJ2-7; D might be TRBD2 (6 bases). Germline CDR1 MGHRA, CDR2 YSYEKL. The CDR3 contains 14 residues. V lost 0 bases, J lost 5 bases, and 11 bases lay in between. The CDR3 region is CASSQELAPHEQYF. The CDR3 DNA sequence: TGCGCCAGCAGCCAAGAACTAGCCCCCCACGAGCAGTACTTC.

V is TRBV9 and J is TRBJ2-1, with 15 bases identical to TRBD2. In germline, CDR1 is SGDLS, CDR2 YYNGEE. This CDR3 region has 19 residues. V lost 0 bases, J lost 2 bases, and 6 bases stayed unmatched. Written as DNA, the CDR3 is TGTGCCAGCAGCGTAGAAGGACTAGCGGGGGGGCAGGCCTACAATGAGCAGTTCTTC. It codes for CASSVEGLAGGQAYNEQFF.

CDR3 in amino acids: CASNPRSTAYTF. The CDR3 nucleotides are TGTGCCAGCAACCCCCGAAGTACAGCTTACACCTTC. The chain uses TRBV6-1 and TRBJ1-2; unclear D gene. Germline assignment: CDR1 MNHNS and CDR2 SASEGT. V was clipped by 7 bases and J by 11 bases, with 17 bases between them. The CDR3 has 12 residues.

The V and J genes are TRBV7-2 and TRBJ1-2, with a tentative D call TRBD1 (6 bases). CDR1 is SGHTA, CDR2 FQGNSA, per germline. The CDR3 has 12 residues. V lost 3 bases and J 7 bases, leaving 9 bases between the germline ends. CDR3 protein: CASSLQGSGYTF. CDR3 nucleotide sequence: TGTGCCAGCAGCTTGCAGGGGTCTGGCTACACCTTC.

The CDR3 DNA sequence: TGTGCCTGGAAACAGGGTGTAGCGAGCTACACCTTC. Protein sequence: CAWKQGVASYTF. J is TRBJ1-2 and V is TRBV30; tentative D call: TRBD1 (6 bases). Deletions cut 4 bases from V and 9 bases from J, with 15 bases between. The germline V gene has CDR1 GTSNPN and CDR2 SVGIG (reference sequence). The CDR3 contains 12 residues.

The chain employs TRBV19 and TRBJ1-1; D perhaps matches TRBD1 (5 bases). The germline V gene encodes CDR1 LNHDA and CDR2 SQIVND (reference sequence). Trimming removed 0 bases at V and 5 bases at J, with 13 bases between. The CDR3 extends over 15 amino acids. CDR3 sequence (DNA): TGTGCCAGTAGTATAGATCTTCTCGGGGGTACTGAAGCTTTCTTT. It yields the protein CASSIDLLGGTEAFF. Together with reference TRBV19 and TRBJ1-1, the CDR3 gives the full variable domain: DGGITQSPKYLFRKEGQNVTLSCEQNLNHDAMYWYRQDPGQGLRLIYYSQIVNDFQKGDIAEGYSVSREKKESFPLTVTSAQKNPTAFYLCASSIDLLGGTEAFFGQGTRLTVV.

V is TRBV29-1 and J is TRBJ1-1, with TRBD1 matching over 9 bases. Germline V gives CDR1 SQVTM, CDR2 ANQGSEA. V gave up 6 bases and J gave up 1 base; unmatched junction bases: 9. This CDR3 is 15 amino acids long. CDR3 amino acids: CSVAHRGRENTEAFF. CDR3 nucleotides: TGCAGCGTAGCTCACAGGGGGCGGGAGAACACTGAAGCTTTCTTT.

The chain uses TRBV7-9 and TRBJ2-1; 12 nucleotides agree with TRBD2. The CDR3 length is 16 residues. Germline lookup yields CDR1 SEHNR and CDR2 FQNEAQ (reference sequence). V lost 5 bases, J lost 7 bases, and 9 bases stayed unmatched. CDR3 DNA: TGTGCCAGCAGCGAGTCTAGCGGGGGGGCCGGGAATGAGCAGTTCTTC. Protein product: CASSESSGGAGNEQFF.

In DNA, the CDR3 is TGTGCCAGAAACCTAACAGGGGACGCTTTCTTT. It is translated as CARNLTGDAFF. The chain recombines TRBV5-3 with TRBJ1-1, with 7 nucleotides matching TRBD1. TRBV5-3 is assigned to the ORF class and has an uncertain function. The J segment lost 11 bases and the V segment lost 6 bases, leaving 7 bases of the junction unmatched. This CDR3 region has 11 residues.

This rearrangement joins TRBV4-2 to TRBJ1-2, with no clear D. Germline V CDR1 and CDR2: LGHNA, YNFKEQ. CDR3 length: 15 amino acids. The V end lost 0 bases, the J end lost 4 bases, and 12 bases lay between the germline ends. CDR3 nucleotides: TGTGCCAGCAGCCAAGATCCGGAGGGCACCTATGGCTACACCTTC. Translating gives CASSQDPEGTYGYTF.